This T cell receptor beta chain came from a study of T cell repertoires and Cas9 in healthy adults. As for the study in general: SpCas9-reactive CD4 and CD8 T cells were characterized for potency, cytotoxicity and lineage.

TCRdb keeps only in-frame clones here, not all; method: immunoSEQ multiplex PCR. The table lists 22,000 or so clones, 80% to 95% of them singletons. Germline V CDR1 and CDR2: SGDLS, YYNGEE. V was pared by 5 bases and J by 0 bases, with 11 bases between. The CDR3 is 15 amino acids. Whole-study findings and limits: SpCas9-reactive regulatory T cells reportedly mitigated SpCas9-reactive effector T cells in vitro.

About this clone: As yet, its antigen is unknown.

The chain combines TRBV9 with TRBJ1-4; no clear D gene. Sequencing input: CD4+ effector T cells (CD127+, CD25-, CD137-, CD154-) from PBMCs; culture status not recorded. This TCR was sampled from a human donor in good health. CDR3: CASSSGRATNEKLFF. For the CDR3, the DNA is TGTGCCAGCAGTTCCGGACGTGCAACTAATGAAAAACTGTTTTTT. Variable domain in full (rest from reference TRBV9 and TRBJ1-4): DSGVTQTPKHLITATGQRVTLRCSPRSGDLSVYWYQQSLDQGLQFLIQYYNGEERAKGNILERFSAQQFPDLHSELNLSSLELGDSALYFCASSSGRATNEKLFFGSGTQLSVL.